Listed here are 17 T cell receptor beta chains from one sample, sequenced in a study of T-cell reconstitution after alpha-beta-depleted transplantation in children. As it was prepared, the TCRbeta library received unique molecular identifiers. Each CDR3 protein gets one entry after TCRdb re-called the PCR reads with MiXCR. There are over 200,000 distinct CDR3 sequences in the sample; about 9.5% occur only once, and 6.2% lies in the top ten. Sequenced material: PBMCs from the stem cell graft donor, taken from the stem cell graft. Receptors originate from a human donor who donated a stem cell graft to a child with acute lymphoblastic leukemia.

This clonotype appeared many times. The CDR3 DNA follows: TGTGCCAGCAGCTTGGAACAGGGGACAGATACGCAGTATTTT. Protein sequence: CASSLEQGTDTQYF. The V gene is TRBV5-6, the J gene TRBJ2-3; 7 positions match TRBD1. Germline V gives CDR1 SGHDT, CDR2 YYEEEE. Trimming cost V 0 bases and J 3 bases; bases outside gene matches: 1. The CDR3 is 14 amino acids.

This clonotype came up many times. The rearrangement links TRBV10-3 to TRBJ2-1; no reliable D call. Germline lookup yields CDR1 ENHRY and CDR2 SYGVKD. Trimming took off 6 bases at V and 5 bases at J, with 8 bases between the two ends. The CDR3 runs to 12 residues. CDR3 sequence: CAISDRDNEQFF. CDR3 bases: TGTGCCATCAGCGACCGGGACAATGAGCAGTTCTTC.

The V gene is TRBV24-1, the J gene TRBJ2-5, with a possible D match to TRBD2 (5 bases). The V gene's germline CDR1 is KGHDR and CDR2 SFDVKD. With 2 bases removed from V and 4 bases from J, the gap between germline ends came to 13 bases. The CDR3 runs to 15 residues. CDR3 DNA: TGTGCCACCAGTGATTCCCGTGGAGGAGGAGAGACCCAGTACTTC. Its protein product is CATSDSRGGGETQYF.

J is TRBJ1-2 and V is TRBV3-1; 7 nucleotides line up with TRBD1. The V gene end was trimmed by 1 base and the J gene end by 0 bases; junction bases not matched to a gene: 8. There are 17 residues in the CDR3. Germline CDR1 LGHDT, CDR2 YNNKEL (reference sequence). The CDR3 sequence is CASSQGDSAQANYGYTF. DNA for the CDR3: TGTGCCAGCAGCCAAGGGGACAGTGCCCAAGCTAACTATGGCTACACCTTC.

The chain has TRBV20-1 and TRBJ2-7, with TRBD1 matching 8 bases. CDR3 size: 14 residues. V was pared by 3 bases and J by 2 bases, with 6 bases of the junction left unmatched. The germline CDR1 and CDR2 sequences are DFQATT and SNEGSKA (reference sequence). Written as DNA, the CDR3 is TGCAGTGCTAGTCCGACAGGGGTCACCTACGAGCAGTACTTC. Protein: CSASPTGVTYEQYF.

This rearrangement joins TRBV29-1 to TRBJ1-5, with TRBD1 matching over 8 bases. CDR1 and CDR2 from the germline V gene are SQVTM and ANQGSEA. V was pared by 4 bases and J by 5 bases, with 7 bases of the junction left unmatched. The CDR3 extends over 14 amino acids. CDR3 nucleotides: TGCAGCGTTGGAACAGGGGGAATTGATCAGCCCCAGCATTTT. Its protein product is CSVGTGGIDQPQHF.

This clonotype was observed at least ten times. This chain joins TRBV2 and TRBJ1-1, with D perhaps TRBD1 (5 bases). V was shortened by 4 bases and J by 4 bases, with 7 bases between the two germline ends. Germline CDR1 is SNHLY and CDR2 is FYNNEI. This CDR3 has 12 amino acids. The CDR3 nucleotides are TGTGCCAGCAGTGGACAGTCCACTGAAGCTTTCTTT. Its translation: CASSGQSTEAFF.

V usage is TRBV11-2 and J usage is TRBJ1-2, with D uncertain. Germline CDR1 and CDR2: SGHAT and FQNNGV. Trimming removed 1 base at V and 4 bases at J, with 10 bases between. This CDR3 has 14 residues. CDR3 nucleotides: TGTGCCAGCAGCTTAGCTTCGACTGGCTATGGCTACACCTTC. This encodes CASSLASTGYGYTF.

This chain uses TRBV6-2 or TRBV6-3 with TRBJ2-7, with D uncertain. Germline V lookup: CDR1 MNHEY, CDR2 SVGEGT. Trimming removed 5 bases at V and 3 bases at J, with 11 bases between. This CDR3 is 13 amino acids long. CDR3 DNA sequence: TGTGCCAGCAGTCGTCTCTCGGGCTACGAGCAGTACTTC. It yields the protein CASSRLSGYEQYF.

Ten or more counts support this clonotype. The chain couples TRBV12-3 or TRBV12-4 to TRBJ1-2, with 8 bases lining up with TRBD1. J was trimmed by 5 bases and V by 7 bases; bases with no gene match: 12. This CDR3 region has 15 residues. The chain's CDR3 is CASTRAGQGAYGYTF. As DNA, the CDR3 is TGTGCCAGCACCCGTGCTGGGCAGGGGGCTTATGGCTACACCTTC.

This clonotype was observed many times. The chain employs TRBV9 and TRBJ2-1; 7 bases fit TRBD2. In germline, CDR1 is SGDLS, CDR2 YYNGEE. Trimming at V came to 2 bases and at J to 8 bases, leaving 10 bases not matched to a gene. This CDR3 region has 15 residues. In DNA, the CDR3 is TGTGCCAGCAGCGTCGGTAACTCGGGGAGGGATGAGCAGTTCTTC. Its translation is CASSVGNSGRDEQFF.

This clonotype was seen at least ten times. The chain uses TRBV5-5 and TRBJ2-2, with TRBD2 matching 8 bases. The CDR3 sequence is 13 residues long. Germline CDR1 SGHKS, CDR2 YYEKEE (reference sequence). J lost 6 bases, V lost 4 bases, and 2 bases had no gene match. CDR3 protein: CASSGTSAGELFF. The CDR3, as DNA: TGTGCCAGCAGCGGGACTAGTGCCGGGGAGCTGTTTTTT.

At least ten counts were recorded for this clonotype. The CDR3 is CASTVGNQPQHF. The CDR3 DNA reads TGTGCCAGCACAGTCGGCAATCAGCCCCAGCATTTT. The rearrangement joins TRBV2 to TRBJ1-5; D gene uncertain. The CDR3 is 12 residues long. V lost 7 bases and J lost 2, with 6 bases in between. The germline V gene has CDR1 SNHLY and CDR2 FYNNEI. Supplemented by reference TRBV2 and TRBJ1-5, the full variable domain reads EPEVTQTPSHQVTQMGQEVILRCVPISNHLYFYWYRQILGQKVEFLVSFYNNEISEKSEIFDDQFSVERPDGSNFTLKIRSTKLEDSAMYFCASTVGNQPQHFGDGTRLSIL.

The chain carries TRBV2 and TRBJ1-4; the match to TRBD1 covers 9 bases. Per the germline V gene, CDR1 is SNHLY and CDR2 is FYNNEI. With 2 bases clipped from V and 7 bases from J, the junction kept 8 bases outside the gene matches. The CDR3 runs to 16 residues. CDR3 in DNA: TGTGCCAGCAGTGAAACGTTGGGACAGGGAGGTGAAAAACTGTTTTTT. Translating it yields CASSETLGQGGEKLFF.

The chain employs TRBV7-9 and TRBJ2-7; D is unresolved. This CDR3 contains 11 residues. V was shortened by 5 bases and J by 6 bases, with 8 bases between the two germline ends. Per the germline V gene, CDR1 is SEHNR and CDR2 is FQNEAQ (reference sequence). Here the CDR3 reads CASSRGSEQYF. CDR3 in DNA: TGTGCCAGCAGCCGAGGCTCCGAGCAGTACTTC.

To note about this clonotype: It is unclear where the CDR3 begins or ends on the DNA, so no DNA is shown, and the CDR3 is as TCRdb lists it. The V gene is TRBV7-5, the J gene TRBJ1-4. TRBV7-5 counts as a pseudogene. The CDR3 is 18 residues long, counting both termini. CDR3: CISVSEAKGTVLNEKLFF.

The sample holds a few counts of this clonotype. The chain has TRBV11-2 and TRBJ1-2; D is undetermined. Germline assignment: CDR1 SGHAT and CDR2 FQNNGV. The CDR3 runs to 15 residues. Trimming took off 5 bases at V and 0 bases at J, with 13 bases between the two ends. The CDR3 coding sequence is TGTGCCAGCAGCCAACGCGGCAGAGCTAACTATGGCTACACCTTC. Protein: CASSQRGRANYGYTF.